This TCR beta chain appears in the sequencing data of a study of cytomegalovirus exposure and HLA in healthy donors. Study conclusions and caveats: The listing of some 170 TCR beta chains classed them as cytomegalovirus-associated. Among CMV-associated TCR beta chains, most appeared HLA-restricted in a later analysis. Rare sequences made up most TCRs, while some public TCRs were found in many donors.

Between the trimmed V and J ends, which lost 4 bases and 0 bases, there was a span of 17 bases. The CDR3 is made up of 17 amino acids. Germline V CDR1 and CDR2: SEHNR, FQNEAQ (reference sequence). The PCR used 60 Vbeta and 13 Jbeta primers. Only in-frame clones appear in the TCRdb table, and some are missing; sequencing was by immunoSEQ multiplex PCR. The data contain some 150,000 clones, roughly 78% of them singletons. As regards this clone: The antigen is not known.

This TCR was recovered from a man in his forties or fifties in good health and CMV-seronegative. Sequencing was done on a sample of PBMCs. This chain uses TRBV7-9 with TRBJ2-3; D not certain. The CDR3 reads CASSSRGIVISTDTQYF. In nucleotides, the CDR3 is TGTGCCAGCAGCTCAAGAGGTATCGTGATTAGCACAGATACGCAGTATTTT. Full variable domain (missing parts from reference TRBV7-9 and TRBJ2-3): DTGVSQNPRHKITKRGQNVTFRCDPISEHNRLYWYRQTLGQGPEFLTYFQNEAQLEKSRLLSDRFSAERPKGSFSTLEIQRTEQGDSAMYLCASSSRGIVISTDTQYFGPGTRLTVL.